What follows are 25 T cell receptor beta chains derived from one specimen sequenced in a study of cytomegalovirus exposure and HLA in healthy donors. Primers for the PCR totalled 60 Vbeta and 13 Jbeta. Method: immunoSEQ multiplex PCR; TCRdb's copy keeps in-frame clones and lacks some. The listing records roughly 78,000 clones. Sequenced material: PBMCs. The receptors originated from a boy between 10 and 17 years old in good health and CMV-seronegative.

This CDR3 is CASSLDSVASPLHF. The CDR3 DNA reads TGTGCCAGCAGCTTGGACAGTGTGGCGTCACCCCTCCACTTT. This chain joins TRBV13 and TRBJ1-6; TRBD1 is a possible D gene (6 bases). Trimming cost V 3 bases and J 10 bases, with 13 bases left between them. The CDR3 extends over 14 amino acids. CDR1 is PRHDT and CDR2 is FYEKMQ in the germline V gene (reference sequence).

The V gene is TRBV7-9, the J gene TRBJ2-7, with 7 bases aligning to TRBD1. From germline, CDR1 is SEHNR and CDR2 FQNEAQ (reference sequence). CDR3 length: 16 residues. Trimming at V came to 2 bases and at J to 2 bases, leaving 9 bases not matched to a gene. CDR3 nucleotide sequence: TGTGCCAGCAGCTTATCCCACACGGGACAGACCTACGAGCAGTACTTC. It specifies CASSLSHTGQTYEQYF.

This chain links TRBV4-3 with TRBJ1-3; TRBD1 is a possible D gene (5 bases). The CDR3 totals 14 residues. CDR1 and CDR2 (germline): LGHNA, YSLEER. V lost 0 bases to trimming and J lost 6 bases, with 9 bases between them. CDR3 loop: CASSQEWGLNTIYF. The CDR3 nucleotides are TGCGCCAGCAGCCAAGAGTGGGGCTTAAACACCATATATTTT.

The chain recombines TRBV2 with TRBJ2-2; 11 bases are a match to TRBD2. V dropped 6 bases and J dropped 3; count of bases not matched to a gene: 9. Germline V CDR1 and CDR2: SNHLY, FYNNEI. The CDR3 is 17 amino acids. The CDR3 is CASRVLTSGGYTGELFF. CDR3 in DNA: TGTGCCAGCAGAGTCCTTACTAGCGGGGGCTACACCGGGGAGCTGTTTTTT.

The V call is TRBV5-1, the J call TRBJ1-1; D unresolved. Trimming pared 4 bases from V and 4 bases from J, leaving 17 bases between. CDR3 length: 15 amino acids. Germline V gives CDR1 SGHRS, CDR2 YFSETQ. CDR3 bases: TGCGCCAGCAGCGACGGAGGGTCAGGTCGCACTGAAGCTTTCTTT. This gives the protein CASSDGGSGRTEAFF. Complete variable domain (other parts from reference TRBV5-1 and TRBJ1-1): KAGVTQTPRYLIKTRGQQVTLSCSPISGHRSVSWYQQTPGQGLQFLFEYFSETQRNKGNFPGRFSGRQFSNSRSEMNVSTLELGDSALYLCASSDGGSGRTEAFFGQGTRLTVV.

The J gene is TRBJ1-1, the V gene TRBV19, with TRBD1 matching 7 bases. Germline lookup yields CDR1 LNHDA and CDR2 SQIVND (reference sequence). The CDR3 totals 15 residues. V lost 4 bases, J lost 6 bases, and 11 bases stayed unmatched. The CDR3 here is CASSKKQGRESEAFF. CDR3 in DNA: TGTGCCAGTAGTAAAAAACAGGGGCGAGAATCTGAAGCTTTCTTT.

The DNA of the CDR3 is TGCAGCGGATGGGAGGACACTGAAGCTTTCTTT. It translates to CSGWEDTEAFF. The chain combines TRBV29-1 with TRBJ1-1; D remains ambiguous. The V gene lost 7 bases and the J gene lost 3 bases, with 9 bases spanning the gap. Germline V gives CDR1 SQVTM, CDR2 ANQGSEA. The CDR3 has 11 amino acids.

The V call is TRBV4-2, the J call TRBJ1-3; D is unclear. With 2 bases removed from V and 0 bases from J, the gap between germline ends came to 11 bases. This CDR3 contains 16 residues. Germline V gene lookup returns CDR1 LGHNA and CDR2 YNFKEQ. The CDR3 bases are TGTGCCAGCAGCCAACAAACGGGGAGCTCTGGAAACACCATATATTTT. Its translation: CASSQQTGSSGNTIYF.

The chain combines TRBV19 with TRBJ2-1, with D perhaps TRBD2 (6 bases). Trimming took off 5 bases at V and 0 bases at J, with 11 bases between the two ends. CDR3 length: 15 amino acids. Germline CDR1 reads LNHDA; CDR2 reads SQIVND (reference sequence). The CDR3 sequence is CASSWGGRSYNEQFF. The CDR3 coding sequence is TGTGCCAGTAGTTGGGGAGGCCGCTCCTACAATGAGCAGTTCTTC.

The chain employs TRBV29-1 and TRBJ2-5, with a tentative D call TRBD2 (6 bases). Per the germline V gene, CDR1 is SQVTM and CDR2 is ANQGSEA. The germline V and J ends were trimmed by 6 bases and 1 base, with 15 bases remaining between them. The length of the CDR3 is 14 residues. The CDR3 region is CSVPVTRGQETQYF. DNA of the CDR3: TGCAGCGTCCCGGTCACGCGGGGCCAAGAGACCCAGTACTTC.

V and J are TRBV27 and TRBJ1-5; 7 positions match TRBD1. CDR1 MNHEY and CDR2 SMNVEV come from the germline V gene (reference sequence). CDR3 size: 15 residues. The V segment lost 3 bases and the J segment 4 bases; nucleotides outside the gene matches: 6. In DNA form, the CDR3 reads TGTGCCAGCAGTTTGGGGACAGAGGGAAATCAGCCCCAGCATTTT. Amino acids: CASSLGTEGNQPQHF.

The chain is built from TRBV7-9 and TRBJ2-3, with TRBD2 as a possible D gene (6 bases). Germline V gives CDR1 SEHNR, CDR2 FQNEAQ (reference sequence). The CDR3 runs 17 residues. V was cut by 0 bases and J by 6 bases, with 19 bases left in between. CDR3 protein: CASSLASGTGAWDTQYF. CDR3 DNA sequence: TGTGCCAGCAGCTTAGCGTCAGGGACGGGAGCTTGGGATACGCAGTATTTT. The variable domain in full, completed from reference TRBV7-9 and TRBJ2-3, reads DTGVSQNPRHKITKRGQNVTFRCDPISEHNRLYWYRQTLGQGPEFLTYFQNEAQLEKSRLLSDRFSAERPKGSFSTLEIQRTEQGDSAMYLCASSLASGTGAWDTQYFGPGTRLTVL.

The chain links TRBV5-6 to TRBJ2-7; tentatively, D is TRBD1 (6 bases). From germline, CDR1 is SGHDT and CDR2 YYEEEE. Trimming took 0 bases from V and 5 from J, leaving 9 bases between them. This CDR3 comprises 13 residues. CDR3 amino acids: CASSLAGVHEQYF. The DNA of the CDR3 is TGTGCCAGCAGCTTGGCAGGGGTCCACGAGCAGTACTTC.

This CDR3 is CASSPSSYEQYF. CDR3 DNA: TGTGCCAGCAGCCCTAGCTCCTACGAGCAGTACTTC. The chain carries TRBV7-8 and TRBJ2-7; D remains ambiguous. The CDR3 loop spans 12 amino acids. Trimming cost V 5 bases and J 0 bases, with 5 bases left between them. CDR1 and CDR2 from the germline V gene are SGHVS and FQNEAQ.

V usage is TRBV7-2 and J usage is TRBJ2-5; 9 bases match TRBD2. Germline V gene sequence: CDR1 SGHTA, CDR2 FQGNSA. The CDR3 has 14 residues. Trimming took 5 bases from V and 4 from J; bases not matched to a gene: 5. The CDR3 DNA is TGTGCCAGCAGCATAGGCGGGGGGGGAGAGACCCAGTACTTC. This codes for CASSIGGGGETQYF.

The CDR3 bases are TGTGCCACCAGCAGAGGCGGGGGGGCTGGGGAGACCCAGTACTTC. Its translation: CATSRGGGAGETQYF. The gene calls are TRBV15 and TRBJ2-5, with TRBD2 matching 9 bases. Germline lookup yields CDR1 LNHNV and CDR2 YYDKDF (reference sequence). The CDR3 is 15 amino acids. V lost 1 base to trimming and J lost 5 bases; unmatched junction nucleotides: 5.

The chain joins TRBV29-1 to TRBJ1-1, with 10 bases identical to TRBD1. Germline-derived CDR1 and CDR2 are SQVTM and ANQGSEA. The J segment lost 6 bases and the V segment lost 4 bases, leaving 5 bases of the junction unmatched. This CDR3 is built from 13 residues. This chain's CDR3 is CSVAGTGVAEAFF. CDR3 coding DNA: TGCAGCGTTGCCGGGACAGGGGTCGCTGAAGCTTTCTTT. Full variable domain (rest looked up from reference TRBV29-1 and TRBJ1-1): SAVISQKPSRDICQRGTSLTIQCQVDSQVTMMFWYRQQPGQSLTLIATANQGSEATYESGFVIDKFPISRPNLTFSTLTVSNMSPEDSSIYLCSVAGTGVAEAFFGQGTRLTVV.

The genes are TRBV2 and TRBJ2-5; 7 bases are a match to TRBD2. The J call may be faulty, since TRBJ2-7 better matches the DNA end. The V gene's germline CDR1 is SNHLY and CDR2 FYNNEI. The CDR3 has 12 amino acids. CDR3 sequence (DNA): TGTGCCAGCGGGCGGGGGAGAGGCGAGCAGTACTTC. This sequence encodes CASGRGRGEQYF.

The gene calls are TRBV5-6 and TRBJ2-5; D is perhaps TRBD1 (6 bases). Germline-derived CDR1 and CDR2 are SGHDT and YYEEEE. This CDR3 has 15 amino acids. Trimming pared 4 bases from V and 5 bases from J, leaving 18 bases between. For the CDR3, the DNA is TGTGCCAGCAGCCCAGTTGGGGGCCCGGGGGAGACCCAGTACTTC. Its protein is CASSPVGGPGETQYF.

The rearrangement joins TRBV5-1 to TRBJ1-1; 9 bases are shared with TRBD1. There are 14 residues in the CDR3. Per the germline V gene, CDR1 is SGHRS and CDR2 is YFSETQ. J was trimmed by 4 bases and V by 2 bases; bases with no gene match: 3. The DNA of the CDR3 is TGCGCCAGCAGCTTCCAGGACAGGGGCACTGAAGCTTTCTTT. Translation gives CASSFQDRGTEAFF.

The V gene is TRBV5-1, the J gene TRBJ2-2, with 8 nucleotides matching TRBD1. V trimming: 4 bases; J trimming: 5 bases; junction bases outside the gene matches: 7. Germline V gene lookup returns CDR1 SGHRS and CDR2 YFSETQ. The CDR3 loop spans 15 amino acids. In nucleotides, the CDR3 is TGCGCCAGCAGCATAGGACAGGGTTCGACCGGGGAGCTGTTTTTT. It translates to CASSIGQGSTGELFF.

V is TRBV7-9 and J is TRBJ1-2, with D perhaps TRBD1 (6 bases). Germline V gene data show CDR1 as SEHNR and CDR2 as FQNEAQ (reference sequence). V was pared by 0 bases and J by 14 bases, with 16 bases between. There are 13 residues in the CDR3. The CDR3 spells CASSLARGAVGTF. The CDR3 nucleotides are TGTGCCAGCAGCTTAGCGCGGGGGGCAGTTGGAACCTTC.

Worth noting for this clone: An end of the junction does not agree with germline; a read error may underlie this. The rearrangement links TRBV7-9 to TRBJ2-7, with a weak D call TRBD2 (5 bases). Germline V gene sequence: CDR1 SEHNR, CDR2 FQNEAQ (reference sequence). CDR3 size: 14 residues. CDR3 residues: CASSLVGFDYGQYF. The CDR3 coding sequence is TGTGCCAGCAGCTTAGTAGGGTTCGACTACGGGCAGTACTTC.

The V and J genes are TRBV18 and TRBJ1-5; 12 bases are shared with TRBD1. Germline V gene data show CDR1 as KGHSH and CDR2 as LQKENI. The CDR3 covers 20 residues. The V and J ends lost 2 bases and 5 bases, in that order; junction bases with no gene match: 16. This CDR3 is CASSPKETGTGGGWDQPQHF. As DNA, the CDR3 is TGTGCCAGCTCACCAAAGGAAACCGGGACAGGGGGCGGTTGGGATCAGCCCCAGCATTTT.

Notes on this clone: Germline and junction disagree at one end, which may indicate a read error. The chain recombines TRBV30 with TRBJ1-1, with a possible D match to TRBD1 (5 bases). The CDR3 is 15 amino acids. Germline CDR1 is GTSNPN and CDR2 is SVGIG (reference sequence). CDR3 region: CAGSREGRWGTEAFF. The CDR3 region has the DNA TGTGCCGGGAGTCGGGAGGGGAGATGGGGCACTGAAGCTTTCTTT.